This T cell receptor beta chain was identified in a study of T cell responses to AZD1222 COVID-19 vaccine. TCRdb keeps only in-frame clones here, not all; method: immunoSEQ multiplex PCR. The sample has 70,000 to 95,000 clones; 85% to 90% are singletons. As to this clone: Its antigen is undetermined.

Analysis merged second doses at about 4 or about 12 weeks. General study findings and limits: Mapped onto spike, vaccine-associated CD4 TCRs spanned it and were dominant at 160-218 and 743-854.

This CDR3 spans 15 amino acids. Germline loops: CDR1 MNHEY, CDR2 SVGAGI. V lost 8 bases, J lost 2 bases, and 19 bases lay in between. The V call is TRBV6-5, the J call TRBJ2-7, with D possibly being TRBD1 (6 bases). The sequence came from an adult who received the AZD1222 COVID-19 vaccine. The sequencing used peripheral blood, collected 28 days after the second AZD1222 dose. CDR3 amino acids: CASLPRGGRPYEQYF. DNA for the CDR3: TGTGCCAGCCTACCAAGAGGGGGAAGGCCCTACGAGCAGTACTTC.